The source of this T cell receptor beta chain is a study of blood T cell repertoires in COVID-19 (TCRdb year 2020). Regarding the study in general: Samples from collaborators originated in the United States, Italy and Spain and spanned both the acute and convalescent phases of COVID-19. The prospective study material was composed of cDNA or gDNA derived from T cells, B-cell-depleted T cells, or PBMCs. Subjects who had been exposed to COVID-19, were actively infected with it, or had recovered from it provided the deeply sampled blood TCRbeta repertoires that made up the dataset. The repertoires were made available in a free public database intended to serve as a resource for research on the immune response to SARS-CoV-2. The samples were drawn from two sources: the first 160 participants of the ongoing ImmuneRACE study, and 1,200 or so subjects contributed by 6 global collaborators. Sample metadata almost always included a de-identified subject ID, COVID-19 status, age in years and sex. HLA class I and class II types, where available, came from metadata supplied by the sample provider rather than from assay-based typing. Paper-wide results and their limitations: The quantity of clinical and demographic metadata differed by source and by participant and was supplied without curation.

Based on the germline V gene, the CDR1 and CDR2 sequences are SGHRS and YFSETQ. The CDR3 sequence holds 14 residues, the cysteine and phenylalanine included. Just the 42-base CDR3 DNA is kept, in frame starting at base 1. V trim: 9 bases; J trim: 5 bases; unmatched bases: 11. One collaborating source in Seattle enrolled patients while the patients were actively infected and followed the patients over time throughout the course of disease. Whole blood was collected in K2EDTA tubes by collaborating institutions according to the institutions' own protocols. For TCRbeta analysis, collaborators shipped samples as frozen whole blood, isolated PBMCs, or DNA extracted from either of those sample types. TCRbeta CDR3 regions were amplified from genomic DNA by means of the immunoSEQ Assay, a bias-controlled multiplex PCR. Under the source paper's analysis protocol: Nucleated cell counts per sample were estimated from amplification of reference gene primers within the assay. To quantify the absolute abundance of each unique TCRbeta CDR3 rearrangement, sequence reads were collapsed and filtered. For each sample, productive Simpson clonality was calculated as the square root of Simpson's diversity index over productive rearrangements. As stored in TCRdb, this immuneACCESS dataset retains in-frame rearrangements with V and J assigned. A fraction of the clones does not appear; measured against another copy, unresolved V genes explain less than half of the discrepancy, and the remainder lacks a known reason. Clonal size and the V and J genes are those of that table, whereas D and trimming came from the DNA. In this sample the table shows about 480,000 clones, about 91% of which occur a single time. The ten largest clones add up to roughly 12% of the sample.

This clone was counted many times. Its antigen is not yet known. No base quality information exists; no much larger clone differs at one position. The sample was peripheral blood. The chain uses TRBV5-1 and TRBJ2-7, with TRBD2 identical over 10 junction bases. This receptor was taken from a woman between 45 and 65 years old with COVID-19, enrolled during active disease. The CDR3 protein is CATSKGTSVDEQYF. The sequenced DNA: TGCGCCACCTCTAAAGGGACTAGCGTCGACGAGCAGTACTTC. Where the CDR3 stops, the reference TRBV5-1 and TRBJ2-7 genes take over; the full variable domain is KAGVTQTPRYLIKTRGQQVTLSCSPISGHRSVSWYQQTPGQGLQFLFEYFSETQRNKGNFPGRFSGRQFSNSRSEMNVSTLELGDSALYLCATSKGTSVDEQYFGPGTRLTVT.